This T cell receptor (beta chain) was captured by sequencing in a study of molecular identifiers for immune sequencing clone quantification. TCRdb re-analysed the PCR reads in MiXCR, keeping a single row per CDR3 protein. The data show approximately 41,000 distinct CDR3 sequences, less than 20% seen once. This clonotype was recorded many times. The sequence came from a human donor in good health. Some libraries in this study had Jurkat cell RNA spiked in. The sequencing sample was made of naive CD8+ T cells from blood, with Jurkat cell RNA spiked in. The subset is: FACS-sorted CD8+CD4-CCR7+CD45RA+ naive T cells.

Here the CDR3 reads CSAAGPNEQYF. The CDR3, as DNA: TGCAGTGCTGCCGGGCCGAACGAGCAGTACTTC. This chain joins TRBV20-1 and TRBJ2-7, with unresolved D. Looked up from germline, CDR1 is DFQATT and CDR2 is SNEGSKA (reference sequence). V was pared by 5 bases and J by 5 bases, with 10 bases between. There are 11 residues in the CDR3.